These 8 T cell receptor beta chains came from one sample sequenced in a study of brain T cells in children with intractable seizures (dated by TCRdb to the early 2020s). Reading the label with the study, this specimen's time point is: resected brain tissue, or blood drawn just prior to surgery. Library prep was done by the immunoSEQ multiplex PCR assay. As stored in TCRdb, this immuneACCESS dataset retains in-frame rearrangements with V and J assigned. A fraction of the clones does not appear; measured against another copy, unresolved V genes explain less than half of the discrepancy, and the remainder lacks a known reason. The sample has fewer than 50,000 clones on record, about nine tenths of them singletons. Roughly 6% of the sample comes from the top ten. Specimen: peripheral blood, collected at surgery. These receptors came from a girl aged 2 to 9 with tuberous sclerosis and intractable seizures.

The chain employs TRBV7-2 and TRBJ2-3; D is possibly TRBD1 (6 bases). From germline, CDR1 is SGHTA and CDR2 FQGNSA. V dropped 5 bases and J dropped 0 bases, with 12 bases sitting between them. This CDR3 contains 15 residues. The CDR3 sequence: CASSTDRLSTDTQYF. For the CDR3, the DNA is TGTGCCAGCAGCACAGACAGGTTGAGCACAGATACGCAGTATTTT. Based on the CDR3 plus reference TRBV7-2 and TRBJ2-3, the full variable domain is GAGVSQSPSNKVTEKGKDVELRCDPISGHTALYWYRQSLGQGLEFLIYFQGNSAPDKSGLPSDRFSAERTGGSVSTLTIQRTQQEDSAVYLCASSTDRLSTDTQYFGPGTRLTVL.

The genes are TRBV5-1 and TRBJ1-1; 10 bases are shared with TRBD1. The CDR3 is made up of 16 amino acids. With V trimmed by 4 bases and J by 4 bases, 10 bases remained unmatched. Germline V CDR1 and CDR2: SGHRS, YFSETQ. CDR3 sequence (DNA): TGCGCCAGCAGCCCAGAAAAGGGACAGGGGCTCACTGAAGCTTTCTTT. Its protein product is CASSPEKGQGLTEAFF.

The chain employs TRBV4-1 and TRBJ1-1; tentative D call: TRBD1 (5 bases). CDR1 and CDR2 (germline): MGHRA, YSYEKL. This CDR3 is built from 14 residues. V lost 1 base to trimming and J lost 4 bases, with 10 bases between them. The CDR3 coding sequence is TGCGCCAGCAGCCAAGCCAGGGTGAGCACTGAAGCTTTCTTT. Translated, it gives CASSQARVSTEAFF.

The chain employs TRBV5-1 and TRBJ2-5, with 13 bases fitting TRBD2. The CDR3 runs 16 residues. The junction had 6 bases not matched to a gene; V was cut back by 3 bases and J by 4 bases. Germline loops: CDR1 SGHRS, CDR2 YFSETQ. In DNA, the CDR3 is TGCGCCAGCAGCTCGGGACTAGCGGGGCTGGTAGAGACCCAGTACTTC. This codes for CASSSGLAGLVETQYF. Full variable domain (remainder filled in from reference TRBV5-1 and TRBJ2-5): KAGVTQTPRYLIKTRGQQVTLSCSPISGHRSVSWYQQTPGQGLQFLFEYFSETQRNKGNFPGRFSGRQFSNSRSEMNVSTLELGDSALYLCASSSGLAGLVETQYFGPGTRLLVL.

The chain employs TRBV7-9 and TRBJ1-2; 9 nucleotides align to TRBD1. The CDR3 covers 15 residues. Losses at the gene ends were 0 bases for V and 6 bases for J; bases not matched to a gene: 5. CDR1 and CDR2 from the germline V gene are SEHNR and FQNEAQ (reference sequence). The CDR3 sequence: CASSLAGQGLDGYTF. The CDR3 region has the DNA TGTGCCAGCAGCTTAGCGGGACAGGGTTTGGATGGCTACACCTTC.

The chain's CDR3 is CASSPGQGANGYTF. The DNA of the CDR3 is TGTGCCAGCAGCCCAGGACAGGGGGCCAATGGCTACACCTTC. The chain uses TRBV2 and TRBJ1-2, with 11 bases identical to TRBD1. V was pared by 6 bases and J by 6 bases, with 6 bases of the junction left unmatched. CDR1 is SNHLY, CDR2 FYNNEI, per germline. This CDR3 spans 14 amino acids.

This clone appeared once. The chain combines TRBV19 with TRBJ1-2, with 7 bases that match TRBD1. The CDR3 loop spans 16 amino acids. The ends lost 2 bases at V and 3 bases at J; junction bases unmatched: 9. The germline CDR1 and CDR2 sequences are LNHDA and SQIVND (reference sequence). The DNA for the CDR3 is TGTGCCAGTAGTATAAACGACAGGGTATCAGACTATGGCTACACCTTC. It is translated as CASSINDRVSDYGYTF.

The chain recombines TRBV10-2 with TRBJ1-6, with TRBD1 matching 7 bases. After removal of 3 bases from V and 3 bases from J, the junction contained 8 bases not matched to a gene. Germline CDR1 and CDR2: WSHSY and SAAADI. The CDR3 spans 17 residues. The CDR3 nucleotides are TGCGCCAGCAGTGACTTACGGGACAGCCTCTATAATTCACCCCTCCACTTT. Translating gives CASSDLRDSLYNSPLHF.